Listed below are T cell receptor beta chains from one sample, sequenced in a study of molecular identifiers for immune sequencing clone quantification. Using its own MiXCR run on the PCR reads, TCRdb lists one record per CDR3 protein. The sample gives roughly 93,000 distinct CDR3 sequences, roughly 25% of which show up once; around 0.77% is in the top ten. Material: naive CD8+ T cells from blood, with Jurkat cell RNA spiked in. The receptors come from a human donor in good health. Some libraries in this study had Jurkat cell RNA spiked in. The CDR3 runs from the conserved cysteine through the conserved F or W. D genes are given only for firm matches. Expanded clones get a size class; other rows say once, few or many, or leave the size out.

j_call,d_call,v_call,clone_size,cdr3_aa,cdr3_nt
TRBJ2-7,TRBD1,TRBV7-6,many,CASSSGTASYEQYF,TGTGCCAGCAGCTCCGGGACAGCCTCCTACGAGCAGTACTTC
TRBJ2-5,TRBD2,TRBV20-1,few,CSATAGGMQTQYF,TGCAGTGCTACCGCGGGGGGCATGCAGACCCAGTACTTC
TRBJ2-4,.,TRBV12-3/TRBV12-4,.,CASSLGMGIAKNIQYF,TGTGCCAGCAGTTTAGGTATGGGGATAGCCAAAAACATTCAGTACTTC
TRBJ1-4,.,TRBV12-3/TRBV12-4,.,CASSLFGSPNEKLFF,TGTGCCAGCAGTTTGTTTGGCAGTCCTAATGAAAAACTGTTTTTT
TRBJ2-7,TRBD2,TRBV6-2/TRBV6-3,.,CASSYSTPLAGETEQYF,TGTGCCAGCAGTTACTCGACGCCACTAGCGGGGGAAACCGAGCAGTACTTC
TRBJ1-1,.,TRBV13,.,CASSLGQRNTEAFF,TGTGCCAGCAGCTTAGGGCAGAGGAACACTGAAGCTTTCTTT
TRBJ2-7,TRBD1,TRBV11-2,few,CASSLEVGQGTYEQYF,TGTGCCAGCAGCTTAGAAGTGGGACAGGGCACCTACGAGCAGTACTTC
TRBJ2-7,.,TRBV28,few,CASGDTYEQYF,TGTGCCAGCGGGGATACCTACGAGCAGTACTTC
TRBJ2-3,.,TRBV29-1,once,CRVEPRDLRDTQYF,TGCCGCGTTGAACCCCGCGATTTAAGGGATACGCAGTATTTT
TRBJ1-1,TRBD1,TRBV29-1,.,CSVGQGGVDTEAFF,TGCAGCGTTGGACAGGGTGGAGTAGACACTGAAGCTTTCTTT
TRBJ1-5,.,TRBV7-9,many,CASRFADQPQHF,TGTGCCAGCAGATTTGCCGATCAGCCCCAGCATTTT
TRBJ2-7,TRBD2,TRBV7-9,many,CASSLSPSGDYEQYF,TGTGCCAGCAGCTTATCGCCTAGCGGGGACTACGAGCAGTACTTC
TRBJ2-1,.,TRBV5-1,few,CASRPYNEQFF,TGCGCCAGCAGGCCCTACAATGAGCAGTTCTTC
TRBJ1-1,.,TRBV6-5,few,CASSSYWTANTEAFF,TGTGCCAGCAGTTCCTACTGGACAGCGAACACTGAAGCTTTCTTT
TRBJ1-5,.,TRBV4-2,.,CASSQEARGRQPQHF,TGTGCCAGCAGCCAAGAAGCCAGGGGACGCCAGCCCCAGCATTTT
TRBJ2-7,.,TRBV7-6,few,CASSSTGGMGDGQYF,TGTGCCAGCAGCTCCACAGGAGGTATGGGGGACGGGCAGTACTTC
TRBJ2-1,.,TRBV24-1,.,CATSDFSNEQFF,TGTGCCACCAGTGATTTTAGCAATGAGCAGTTCTTC
TRBJ2-7,.,TRBV19,many,CASSTDYPSYEQYF,TGTGCCAGTAGTACAGACTATCCGTCCTACGAGCAGTACTTC
TRBJ1-1,.,TRBV7-9,many,CASSLSSVAEAFF,TGTGCCAGCAGCTTAAGTAGCGTGGCTGAAGCTTTCTTT
TRBJ2-1,.,TRBV12-3/TRBV12-4,many,CASSVTGGEQFF,TGTGCCAGCAGTGTCACCGGGGGTGAGCAGTTCTTC
TRBJ2-7,.,TRBV20-1,many,CSASSRIRYEQYF,TGCAGTGCTAGTTCCCGGATTAGGTACGAGCAGTACTTC
TRBJ1-6,.,TRBV5-6,few,CASSLAGFYSPLHF,TGTGCCAGCAGCTTGGCCGGGTTTTATTCACCCCTCCACTTT
TRBJ2-3,TRBD2,TRBV9,many,CASSVDGLAADTQYF,TGTGCCAGCAGCGTAGACGGACTAGCAGCAGATACGCAGTATTTT
TRBJ2-5,.,TRBV25-1,many,CASSDPRKTQETQYF,TGTGCCAGCAGTGACCCTAGAAAGACACAAGAGACCCAGTACTTC
TRBJ2-3,TRBD2,TRBV15,many,CATSRDPLAGETQYF,TGTGCCACCAGCAGAGATCCCCTAGCGGGGGAGACGCAGTATTTT
TRBJ2-2,.,TRBV4-3,few,CASSQAAGYTGELFF,TGCGCCAGCAGCCAAGCAGCAGGGTACACCGGGGAGCTGTTTTTT
TRBJ2-7,.,TRBV19,few,CASSIFASSYSYEQYF,TGTGCCAGTAGTATCTTCGCTAGCTCCTACTCCTACGAGCAGTACTTC
TRBJ2-3,.,TRBV12-3/TRBV12-4,few,CASSLMGGADTQYF,TGTGCCAGCAGTTTAATGGGGGGCGCAGATACGCAGTATTTT
TRBJ2-5,TRBD1,TRBV12-3/TRBV12-4,.,CASSQDRDETQYF,TGTGCCAGCAGTCAGGACAGGGATGAGACCCAGTACTTC
TRBJ2-5,.,TRBV20-1,.,CSARVVYEETQYF,TGCAGTGCTAGAGTTGTCTATGAAGAGACCCAGTACTTC
TRBJ2-1,TRBD1,TRBV29-1,.,CSVDRGTYNEQFF,TGCAGCGTTGACAGGGGGACCTACAATGAGCAGTTCTTC
TRBJ2-3,.,TRBV7-9,many,CASHASSADTQYF,TGTGCCAGCCACGCCTCTTCGGCGGATACGCAGTATTTT
TRBJ1-1,.,TRBV12-3/TRBV12-4,.,CASSLPAGWAGPFGTEAFF,TGTGCCAGCAGTTTACCAGCCGGCTGGGCAGGGCCTTTTGGCACTGAAGCTTTCTTT
TRBJ1-1,TRBD1,TRBV6-5,many,CASSYAPGQPEAFF,TGTGCCAGCAGTTACGCTCCGGGACAGCCTGAAGCTTTCTTT
TRBJ1-5,.,TRBV29-1,many,CSVEGSNQPQHF,TGCAGCGTTGAGGGTAGCAATCAGCCCCAGCATTTT
TRBJ2-1,.,TRBV29-1,few,CSVERDGYNEQFF,TGCAGCGTTGAGAGGGACGGCTACAATGAGCAGTTCTTC
TRBJ2-7,TRBD1,TRBV20-1,many,CSARAGQGPYEQYF,TGCAGTGCTAGAGCCGGACAGGGTCCCTACGAGCAGTACTTC
TRBJ1-2,.,TRBV14,.,CASSQAGTYGYTF,TGTGCCAGCAGCCAAGCAGGGACCTATGGCTACACCTTC
TRBJ2-3,TRBD2,TRBV6-5,.,CASSPNSGLISSTDTQYF,TGTGCCAGCAGTCCCAACTCGGGACTAATATCTAGCACAGATACGCAGTATTTT
TRBJ2-7,.,TRBV19,many,CASSLGDGSYEQYF,TGTGCCAGTAGCCTCGGGGACGGCTCCTACGAGCAGTACTTC
TRBJ1-6,TRBD1,TRBV6-5,many,CASSSYDRADSPLHF,TGTGCCAGCAGCAGTTACGACAGGGCTGATTCACCCCTCCACTTT
TRBJ2-5,.,TRBV7-2,.,CASSSREGHLETQYF,TGTGCCAGCAGCTCCAGAGAGGGACATCTCGAGACCCAGTACTTC